These 24 T cell receptor beta chains came from one sample sequenced in a study of cytomegalovirus exposure and HLA in healthy donors. The PCR made use of 60 Vbeta and 13 Jbeta primers. The table came from immunoSEQ multiplex PCR; TCRdb's copy has only in-frame clones and leaves some out. The clone table shows about 51,000 clones, with the ten largest holding 2% to 2.5%. Specimen: PBMCs. Receptors were obtained from a female donor in good health and CMV-seronegative.

The CDR3 protein is CASSSTFPTGTEAFF. The CDR3 DNA is TGTGCCAGCAGCTCCACCTTTCCGACAGGGACTGAAGCTTTCTTT. This chain links TRBV11-2 with TRBJ1-1, with TRBD1 identical over 7 bases. The CDR3 length is 15 residues. The V gene end was trimmed by 4 bases and the J gene end by 5 bases; junction bases not matched to a gene: 10. Per the germline V gene, CDR1 is SGHAT and CDR2 is FQNNGV.

The genes are TRBV11-3 and TRBJ2-7, with D uncertain. Germline CDR1 is SGHNT and CDR2 is YENEEA. The CDR3 has 11 residues. Trimming removed 6 bases at V and 2 bases at J, with 5 bases between. CDR3 amino acids: CASSLTYEQYF. CDR3 in DNA: TGTGCCAGCAGTCTTACCTACGAGCAGTACTTC.

CDR3 sequence (DNA): TGTGCCAGCAGTTTAAGATGGTCTGGGGGGGAGACCCAGTACTTC. Protein: CASSLRWSGGETQYF. The genes are TRBV28 and TRBJ2-5; D possibly corresponds to TRBD2 (6 bases). The CDR3 consists of 15 residues. CDR1 and CDR2 from the germline V gene are MDHEN and SYDVKM. V lost 2 bases and J 5 bases, leaving 15 bases between the germline ends.

V usage is TRBV18 and J usage is TRBJ1-5, with 8 bases matching TRBD1. The germline V gene encodes CDR1 KGHSH and CDR2 LQKENI. J was trimmed by 6 bases and V by 4 bases; bases with no gene match: 5. The CDR3 consists of 14 residues. CDR3 sequence: CASSRDRGGQPQHF. CDR3 bases: TGTGCCAGCTCACGCGACAGGGGAGGTCAGCCCCAGCATTTT.

The gene calls are TRBV4-1 and TRBJ1-1, with D uncertain. This CDR3 is built from 14 residues. Germline V gives CDR1 MGHRA, CDR2 YSYEKL. V was clipped by 4 bases and J by 1 base, with 10 bases between them. The CDR3 DNA follows: TGCGCCAGCAGCCCGCCCCTCAGGAACACTGAAGCTTTCTTT. Amino acid sequence: CASSPPLRNTEAFF.

The chain couples TRBV5-1 to TRBJ1-2; tentative D call: TRBD1 (5 bases). Germline CDR1 SGHRS, CDR2 YFSETQ. The CDR3 contains 15 residues. V lost 1 base, J lost 8 bases, and 18 bases lay in between. The DNA for the CDR3 is TGCGCCAGCAGCTTGAATAGAATGACAGATGCGGGCTACACCTTC. It is translated as CASSLNRMTDAGYTF.

The V and J genes are TRBV5-1 and TRBJ2-5; TRBD2 is a possible D gene (5 bases). The germline V gene encodes CDR1 SGHRS and CDR2 YFSETQ. CDR3 size: 15 residues. The V end was cut by 0 bases, the J end by 5 bases, with 14 bases between. DNA for the CDR3: TGCGCCAGCAGCTTGGAAGGAGGTGGACGGGAGACCCAGTACTTC. Its translation is CASSLEGGGRETQYF.

The rearrangement joins TRBV27 to TRBJ1-2; TRBD1 aligns across 11 bases. The germline CDR1 and CDR2 sequences are MNHEY and SMNVEV (reference sequence). There are 14 residues in the CDR3. Trimming took 5 bases from V and 4 from J; bases not matched to a gene: 3. CDR3 sequence reads: CASSEGQGAYGYTF. The CDR3 nucleotides are TGTGCCAGCAGTGAAGGACAGGGGGCCTATGGCTACACCTTC.

This chain connects TRBV6-6 to TRBJ1-2; D gene unclear. Between the trimmed V and J ends, which lost 2 bases and 7 bases, there was a span of 11 bases. Germline V gene sequence: CDR1 MNHNY, CDR2 SVGAGI (reference sequence). The CDR3 is 13 residues long. The CDR3 region is CASSYGGKGGYTF. In DNA form, the CDR3 reads TGTGCCAGCAGTTACGGAGGGAAGGGTGGCTACACCTTC.

J is TRBJ2-7 and V is TRBV12-2; the D call in the table, TRBD2, was not verified against the DNA. TRBV12-2 is a documented pseudogene. This CDR3 is 16 amino acids long. The CDR3 here is CASRFSRWTSGNEQYF. Here the CDR3 DNA reads TGTGCAAGTCGCTTCTCCCGATGGACTAGCGGGAACGAGCAGTACTTC.

The CDR3 DNA follows: TGTGCCTGGAGTGGTCAGGGGGCGCGAAATGAAAAACTGTTTTTT. Its translation: CAWSGQGARNEKLFF. This chain uses TRBV30 with TRBJ1-4; 8 nucleotides match TRBD1. Germline-derived CDR1 and CDR2 are GTSNPN and SVGIG (reference sequence). This CDR3 is 15 amino acids long. V gave up 1 base and J gave up 5 bases; unmatched junction bases: 6.

This rearrangement joins TRBV2 to TRBJ1-4; 10 nucleotides align to TRBD1. The germline CDR1 and CDR2 sequences are SNHLY and FYNNEI. V gave up 4 bases and J gave up 7 bases; unmatched junction bases: 3. The CDR3 runs 14 residues. The CDR3 nucleotides are TGTGCCAGCAGTGTGGACAGGGGGGTTGAAAAACTGTTTTTT. Translating it yields CASSVDRGVEKLFF.

The genes are TRBV6-5 and TRBJ2-7, with TRBD2 identical over 9 bases. The CDR3 extends over 13 amino acids. The ends lost 2 bases at V and 6 bases at J; junction bases unmatched: 2. Looked up from germline, CDR1 is MNHEY and CDR2 is SVGAGI. The DNA for the CDR3 is TGTGCCAGCAGTTACAGCGGGAGGCCCGAGCAGTACTTC. This encodes CASSYSGRPEQYF.

The V call is TRBV27, the J call TRBJ2-7; TRBD1 is a possible D gene (5 bases). Looked up from germline, CDR1 is MNHEY and CDR2 is SMNVEV (reference sequence). With 6 bases removed from V and 2 bases from J, the gap between germline ends came to 17 bases. CDR3 length equals 15 residues. As DNA, the CDR3 is TGTGCCAGCAGCAAAGCAGGGCTAGGGGCCTACGAGCAGTACTTC. Amino acids: CASSKAGLGAYEQYF.

The chain uses TRBV5-6 and TRBJ2-2; a possible D gene is TRBD2 (5 bases). V lost 0 bases and J 1 base, leaving 7 bases between the germline ends. Germline V gene data show CDR1 as SGHDT and CDR2 as YYEEEE. CDR3 size: 15 residues. As DNA, the CDR3 is TGTGCCAGCAGCTTGGCTGGGAGGAACACCGGGGAGCTGTTTTTT. This gives the protein CASSLAGRNTGELFF.

This chain connects TRBV28 to TRBJ1-2; D may be TRBD1 (6 bases). Germline assignment: CDR1 MDHEN and CDR2 SYDVKM. The CDR3 totals 13 residues. The V end lost 10 bases, the J end lost 2 bases, and 14 bases lay between the germline ends. The CDR3 bases are TGTGCCACATCGTTTAGGGGGAACTATGGCTACACCTTC. Translation: CATSFRGNYGYTF.

This chain links TRBV7-9 with TRBJ1-1; the D is unclear. This CDR3 comprises 14 residues. Germline loops: CDR1 SEHNR, CDR2 FQNEAQ (reference sequence). The ends were cut back, 3 bases at V and 5 bases at J, with 13 bases in the middle. CDR3 loop: CASSFVSGSTEAFF. CDR3 in DNA: TGTGCCAGCAGCTTCGTGAGCGGATCGACTGAAGCTTTCTTT.

The rearrangement joins TRBV27 to TRBJ1-1; D is possibly TRBD1 (5 bases). The ends were cut back, 5 bases at V and 1 base at J, with 14 bases in the middle. In germline, CDR1 is MNHEY, CDR2 SMNVEV (reference sequence). The CDR3 covers 15 residues. The CDR3 coding sequence is TGTGCCAGCAGTAACCCCCGGGGGAAGAACACTGAAGCTTTCTTT. It specifies CASSNPRGKNTEAFF.

This chain joins TRBV29-1 and TRBJ2-5; D is uncertain. Judging by the DNA end, TRBJ2-7 fits better; the J call may be wrong. CDR1 SQVTM and CDR2 ANQGSEA come from the germline V gene. This CDR3 is built from 13 residues. The CDR3 sequence is CSAGTFYPYEQYF. The CDR3 DNA reads as TGCAGCGCGGGTACATTCTACCCCTACGAGCAGTACTTC.

The rearrangement links TRBV30 to TRBJ2-3, with 11 bases matching TRBD2. CDR1 is GTSNPN and CDR2 is SVGIG in the germline V gene (reference sequence). The ends lost 3 bases at V and 7 bases at J; junction bases unmatched: 6. CDR3 length: 14 amino acids. In nucleotides, the CDR3 is TGTGCCTGGAGGCTAGCGGGAGGCTCGAATACGCAGTATTTT. It encodes CAWRLAGGSNTQYF.

The CDR3 DNA reads as TGTGCCAGCAGCTTGGTCTCAGGGGCAAGGGAGCAGTACTTC. Translated, it gives CASSLVSGAREQYF. The rearrangement joins TRBV5-4 to TRBJ2-7, with a possible D match to TRBD1 (6 bases). Germline CDR1 reads SGHNT; CDR2 reads YYREEE (reference sequence). V lost 0 bases to trimming and J lost 7 bases, with 14 bases between them. The CDR3 totals 14 residues.

The chain carries TRBV30 and TRBJ2-7; no clear D gene. The length of the CDR3 is 13 residues. The V gene's germline CDR1 is GTSNPN and CDR2 SVGIG (reference sequence). The V gene lost 4 bases and the J gene lost 0 bases, with 10 bases spanning the gap. CDR3 bases: TGTGCCTGGATACCCGGGTACTCCTACGAGCAGTACTTC. This sequence encodes CAWIPGYSYEQYF.

CDR3 coding DNA: TGCAGTGCTGCCCCGGCAGGGGAAGCTTTCTTT. Protein product: CSAAPAGEAFF. The V call is TRBV20-1, the J call TRBJ1-1; maybe TRBD1 (5 bases). This CDR3 comprises 11 residues. V lost 5 bases, J lost 8 bases, and 12 bases lay in between. The germline gives CDR1 DFQATT, CDR2 SNEGSKA (reference sequence).

The chain links TRBV29-1 to TRBJ2-7, with D possibly being TRBD1 (5 bases). With 3 bases removed from V and 0 bases from J, the gap between germline ends came to 6 bases. CDR1 and CDR2 from the germline V gene are SQVTM and ANQGSEA. CDR3 length: 12 amino acids. CDR3 residues: CSVEDTSYEQYF. The CDR3, as DNA: TGCAGCGTTGAGGACACCTCCTACGAGCAGTACTTC.